The clone carrying this TCR beta chain was found many times. The antigen is unknown. The CDR3 is made up of 14 amino acids. The germline V gene has CDR1 SGHRS and CDR2 YFSETQ. Trimming cost V 4 bases and J 1 base, with 11 bases left between them. This record belongs to a study of T cells in Graves' hyperthyroidism and ophthalmopathy. Turning to the study itself: Once the initial diagnosis was made, peripheral blood was obtained before any treatment.

There were TCR beta CDR3 regions amplified from RNA transcripts. HTBI primers were used for first-round RT-PCR of the TCR CDR3. TCRdb reprocessed the multiplex PCR reads via MiXCR and lists one record per CDR3 protein. The sample has around 620,000 distinct CDR3 sequences, about 17% seen once; the top ten hold around 4%. The study's findings and limits: Most thyroid clonotypes with frequency above 0.001 were detected in blood.

The chain links TRBV5-1 to TRBJ1-1; D is unclear. The source material was blood. The receptor was derived from a young woman with Graves' hyperthyroidism. CDR3 DNA: TGCGCCAGCAGCGCGGGCGAGGGGAACACTGAAGCTTTCTTT. It translates to CASSAGEGNTEAFF.